This record looks at one T cell receptor (beta chain) sequence and its context. In the original workflow: Reference gene primer amplification gave nucleated cell count estimates. TCRdb's table, derived via immunoSEQ multiplex PCR, lists solely in-frame clones and lacks some. The V and J calls and clone size were taken over from that table, and D and trimming were inferred from the DNA. This sample has 150,000 to 200,000 clones; 79% occur once, and the top ten carry roughly 5.7%. These data originate in a study of blood T cell repertoires in COVID-19. Study-wide context: The United States, Italy and Spain supplied acute and convalescent COVID-19 samples.

Seattle researchers signed up patients amid active infection and tracked them longitudinally. The clonotype was recovered from a woman aged 40 to 50 with COVID-19, enrolled during active disease. The sample was peripheral blood.

The CDR3 nucleotides are TGTGCCAGCAGCCAAGATTTCCGGACTGGCGAGCAGTACTTC. Its protein product is CASSQDFRTGEQYF. This chain links TRBV3-1 (or the pseudogene TRBV3-2) with TRBJ2-7; maybe TRBD2 (5 bases). Germline-derived CDR1 and CDR2 are LGHDT and YNNKEL (reference sequence). V lost 0 bases to trimming and J lost 6 bases, with 12 bases between them. The CDR3 is 14 amino acids.